This T cell receptor (beta chain) appears in the sequencing data of a study of OX40 agonist ivuxolimab in advanced cancers. Study-wide context: Ivuxolimab was an agonistic, fully human IgG2 monoclonal antibody directed against OX40 (CD134), a costimulatory receptor. Prior anti-PD-1, anti-PD-L1 or anti-CTLA-4 therapy was permitted, and checkpoint inhibitors had been received by about 37% of dose-escalation patients. A male proportion of around 83% and a mean age of roughly 55 years, ranging from roughly 23 to 90, were recorded for the dose-escalation cohort. The monotherapy dose-escalation portion (N = 52 patients) of the phase I ivuxolimab trial is reported in the paper. Partial responses occurred in three dose-escalation patients: two with cutaneous melanoma and one with hepatocellular carcinoma. Of the approximately 53 patients in dose escalation, about 20 had hepatocellular carcinoma, roughly 15 had melanoma, 9 had renal cell carcinoma and 9 had head and neck cancer. Intravenous ivuxolimab was administered to patients every 2 weeks at six dose levels: 0.01, 0.1, 0.3, 1.5, 3 and 10 mg/kg. Peripheral TCRbeta sequencing aimed to test whether ivuxolimab altered TCR sequence diversity and caused clonal T-cell expansion.

The full study reports these points: Antigen specificity was not determined for the clonally expanded peripheral T cells. Partial responders in the 0.1-3.0 mg/kg groups had among the lowest normalized peripheral clonal expansion, especially among CD8+ T cells. After ivuxolimab, expanded clones were on average more numerous among CD8+ T cells than among CD4+ T cells. Low levels of normalized T-cell clonal expansion were also seen in some patients who did not respond. Clonal expansion of both CD4+ and CD8+ blood T cells was observed from baseline to week 6 at doses 0.1 to 3.0 mg/kg.

Trimming takes 3 bases from V and 3 bases from J, and the germline ends sit 12 bases apart. Per the germline V gene, MNHNS is the CDR1 and SASEGT is the CDR2. Taken from cysteine to phenylalanine, the CDR3 has 14 residues. Only the CDR3 region is kept as DNA, spanning 42 bases read in frame from base 1. Genomic DNA was isolated from the sorted cells so that the TCRbeta CDR3 region could be sequenced. The immunoSEQ Assay was used for sequencing of TCRbeta CDR3 regions. TCRdb took over this immuneACCESS table, retaining in-frame rearrangements with V and J assigned. Such tables are incomplete; in checked studies, under half of the missing clones stem from an unresolved V gene, and the remainder is unexplained. The sample table contains about 35,000 clones; only one count was recorded for about 82% of them. The ten largest clones add up to around a quarter of the sample. The trial excluded patients who had a history of autoimmune disease or who were on systemic immunosuppression. Peripheral blood for TCR sequencing was collected from all dose cohorts at baseline, on cycle 4 day 1, and on cycle 7 day 1. The samples were taken from a phase I, first-in-human, multicenter, open-label dose-escalation trial of ivuxolimab. Adults with locally advanced or metastatic melanoma, renal cell carcinoma, hepatocellular carcinoma or head and neck squamous cell carcinoma were enrolled in the trial. CD4+ and CD8+ T cells were sorted separately from peripheral blood before TCR sequencing.

Concerning this clone: The antigen this receptor binds is unknown. The record has no base qualities; no much larger clone is one base away.

The rearrangement combines TRBV6-1 with TRBJ2-7; the D gene is unclear. The TCR originated in an adult with an advanced solid tumor such as melanoma, head and neck, liver or kidney cancer. The sequenced sample was CD4+ or CD8+ T cells sorted from blood, obtained in a trial of the OX40 agonist ivuxolimab. The encoded CDR3 is CASSDGSRHYEQYF. The nucleotide sequence reads TGTGCCAGCAGTGACGGGTCGCGCCACTACGAGCAGTACTTC.